These T cell receptor beta chains were read from a single sample in a study of blood T cell repertoires in COVID-19. The repertoire was sequenced with immunoSEQ multiplex PCR; TCRdb's copy has only in-frame clones and lacks some. There are approximately 200,000 clones in the sample; almost 90% occur only once, and approximately 1.5% lies in the top ten. Sequenced sample: peripheral blood. The source of these receptors is a man aged 18 to 35 with active or convalescent COVID-19. Each CDR3 is given with its conserved first and last residue. The D gene is left open where the match is weak. Some rows mark clone size as missing; the rest say once, few, many or name a class of expanded clone.

V gene,D gene,CDR3 length,clone size,J gene,CDR3 DNA,CDR3 protein
TRBV30,TRBD1,16,few,TRBJ1-6,TGTGCCTGGAGTGTGGGGCAGGGGGCCGGGAATTCACCCCTCCACTTT,CAWSVGQGAGNSPLHF
TRBV12-3/TRBV12-4,-,12,-,TRBJ1-3,TGTGCCAGCTTCCCCACAGGGAACACCATATATTTT,CASFPTGNTIYF
TRBV5-4,TRBD2,15,-,TRBJ2-1,TGTGCCAGCAGCTTGTTAGCGGGAGCCCCAGATGAGCAGTTCTTC,CASSLLAGAPDEQFF
TRBV4-2,TRBD2,17,once,TRBJ2-1,TGTGCCAGCAGCCAAGAGCTAGCGGGCACCTACTACAATGAGCAGTTCTTC,CASSQELAGTYYNEQFF
TRBV10-3,-,12,-,TRBJ2-3,TGTGCCACCACTAGGGGCACAGATACGCAGTATTTT,CATTRGTDTQYF
TRBV28,-,14,-,TRBJ1-2,TGTGCCAGCAGTTTTACGAACAGGGCTTTTAGCTACACCTTC,CASSFTNRAFSYTF
TRBV29-1,TRBD1,13,-,TRBJ2-7,TGCAGCGCACAGGGGGCGCCAGGGGAGGAGCAGTACTTC,CSAQGAPGEEQYF
TRBV28,-,18,-,TRBJ1-1,TGTGCCAGCAGTTTCCCTCGGACGGGGATCATAATGAACACTGAAGCTTTCTTT,CASSFPRTGIIMNTEAFF
TRBV9,-,14,few,TRBJ2-5,TGTGCCAGCAGCGTAGAACAGAGTCGTGAGACCCAGTACTTC,CASSVEQSRETQYF
TRBV5-4,-,13,-,TRBJ2-7,TGTGCCAGCAGCTTCCCTCTAGAAAGAGAGCAGTACTTC,CASSFPLEREQYF
TRBV12-3/TRBV12-4,-,12,-,TRBJ1-1,TGTGCCCAGCGGGGGACGAACACTGAAGCTTTCTTT,CAQRGTNTEAFF
TRBV5-1,-,14,few,TRBJ2-7,TGCGCCAGCAGCTCAGCTAGCGCGTCCTACGAGCAGTACTTC,CASSSASASYEQYF
TRBV19,TRBD1,16,-,TRBJ1-6,TGTGCCAGTAGCCGGGACAGACCGCATAGAGGGTCACCCCTCCACTTT,CASSRDRPHRGSPLHF
TRBV12-3/TRBV12-4,-,12,-,TRBJ2-7,TGTGCCAGCAGATCCCGAACAGACGTATGGTACTTC,CASRSRTDVWYF
TRBV24-1,-,14,-,TRBJ2-2,TGTGCCACCGGCTTCTCGGGGGTAGCCGGGGAGCTGTTTTTT,CATGFSGVAGELFF
TRBV29-1,-,13,-,TRBJ1-5,TGCAGCGTTGCCCCAGCAGTTCAGGGGCCCCAGCATTTT,CSVAPAVQGPQHF
TRBV7-6,-,15,-,TRBJ2-1,TGTGCCAGCAGCCTACAGGGTGGGGCATACAATGAGCAGTTCTTC,CASSLQGGAYNEQFF
TRBV19,-,13,-,TRBJ2-1,TGTGCCAGTAGTGTGGGCGGGTACAATGAGCAGTTCTTC,CASSVGGYNEQFF
TRBV3-1/TRBV3-2,TRBD2,14,-,TRBJ2-7,TGTGCCAGCAGCGTTCGGGAGGCCACCTACGAGCAGTACTTC,CASSVREATYEQYF
TRBV30,TRBD1,16,-,TRBJ1-1,TGTGCCTGGAGTGCCCCGCCAGGGGCAGGGGGAGGTGAAGCTTTCTTT,CAWSAPPGAGGGEAFF
TRBV4-3,-,16,-,TRBJ1-4,TGCGCCAGCAGCGAAAGGTTTCAGGGCTCGGGTGAAAAACTGTTTTTT,CASSERFQGSGEKLFF
TRBV2,-,15,-,TRBJ1-6,TGTGCCAGCAGCCAGGAGGCCGTTGGTAATTCACCCCTCCACTTT,CASSQEAVGNSPLHF
TRBV4-1,-,14,-,TRBJ1-1,TGCGCCAGCAGCCAAGTTTCGGGTAACACTGAAGCTTTCTTT,CASSQVSGNTEAFF
TRBV19,-,13,-,TRBJ1-6,TGTGCCAGTAGTACAAACCTAATTTCACCCCTCCACTTT,CASSTNLISPLHF
TRBV6-4,-,16,medium-sized,TRBJ2-6,TGTGCCAGCAGTGACTCAGCCGGCTCTGGGGCCAACGTCCTGACTTTC,CASSDSAGSGANVLTF
TRBV20-1,-,9,few,TRBJ1-2,TGCAGTGCCCAAAATGGCTACACCTTC,CSAQNGYTF
TRBV7-6,TRBD1,15,-,TRBJ1-2,TGTGCCAGCAGCCGCGGACAGGGAGGTGTGTATGGCTACACCTTC,CASSRGQGGVYGYTF
TRBV28,-,13,few,TRBJ1-4,TGTGCCAGCAGTTTAGGGGCAGCAAGGTTGTGGTCCTTT,CASSLGAARLWSF